This T cell receptor (beta chain) was observed in a study of shared clonotypes between healthy human individuals (dated by TCRdb to 2019 to 2021). Broadly, across the study: Three men and two women, aged 18 to 49 years, made up the cohort. For each donor, three plates each were used for CD4 naive and CD4 memory, two plates were used for CD8 naive, and one plate was used for CD8 memory. To estimate repertoire size and how much clonotype sharing occurs between individuals, the study deeply sequenced the blood TCR repertoires of about five healthy adults. Leukapheresis yielded between about 0.9 and 10 billion PBMCs per donor. Libraries were prepared and TCR repertoires were sequenced by different laboratories using diverse techniques, in order to increase sequencing depth and limit assay-specific biases.

Using the deep immunoSEQ assay, multiplex PCR amplified TCR CDR3 regions from genomic DNA. Extracted genomic DNA from each cell subset was distributed evenly across all wells of several immunoSEQ 96-well plates, and each plate was treated as a replicate. For sorted subsets, each replicate PCR was loaded with 200 ng genomic DNA, equivalent to 25,000 to 35,000 T cell genomes. The purified libraries were quantified using a Qubit 3.0 fluorometer, sized with a Bioanalyzer 2100, and then quantified again using the KAPA Library Quantification kit. Every immunoSEQ 96-well plate was sequenced on a separate single-read 150-cycle Illumina NextSeq 550 flow cell. Per the original workflow: Because the immunoSEQ output held only junctional sequences and lacked quality scores, the filtering could not match the filtering applied to full-length reads. Sequences were annotated with PyIR, a Python wrapper for IgBLAST v1.9, using IMGT germline references to assign V/J genes and CDR3. Reads were removed for weak V/J assignments (E-value above 1e-6), missing CDR3, stop codons, out-of-frame junctions, or ambiguous translated residues. V3J clonotypes were defined by identical inferred V gene, J gene, and CDR3 amino acid sequence. The percentage overlap between two repertoires was calculated by dividing the number of shared unique clonotypes by the size of the smaller repertoire. Repertoire richness was assessed with RTK rarefaction, the Chao1 estimator, and Recon v2.1 estimates of unobserved clonotypes. For all TCRbeta clonotypes obtained by the gDNA method from a few donors, generation probabilities were computed with OLGA. This is the immuneACCESS table as TCRdb keeps it, with only in-frame sequences that have V and J called. A part of the clones is gone; compared with another copy, unresolved V genes explain less than half, and the rest is unexplained. V, J and clone size reflect that table, while D and trimming were determined from the DNA. Within this sample are over a million clones, with about 84% of them counted one time only. The ten biggest clones cover roughly 0.65% of the sample.

Note on this clone: Its antigen is still unknown. Base qualities are not provided; no much larger clone lies one nucleotide away.

The donors were healthy, HIV-negative adults who had no recently reported acute infections or vaccinations. All donors were Caucasian adults living in Nashville, Tennessee, USA. CD4+ T cells were enriched by magnetic negative selection; naive cells were then positively selected on CD45RA, and the negative fraction formed the memory subset. After blood collection by leukapheresis, PBMCs were isolated using Ficoll-Histopaque density gradient centrifugation and then cryopreserved in the vapor phase of liquid nitrogen. Analytical flow cytometry was used to check the purity and quantity of every magnetically sorted T cell population. Genomic DNA was isolated from each sorted fraction and quantified by UV absorbance on a Nanodrop 2000c. Overall study outcomes, separate from this receptor: Even with the large sequencing depth, rarefaction of the sorted-subset datasets indicated that sequencing was incomplete. Sampling was restricted to blood, and TCR repertoires in tissues likely differ from the TCR repertoires found in blood. Naive subsets generally had larger estimated clonotype richness than memory subsets did. Because the study included only a small number of donors, the genetic and exposure-history diversity represented was limited. Pairwise subsampling indicated that sequencing depth was expected to affect the degree of clonotype sharing among donors. Compared with non-shared clonotypes, the clonotypes found in all four sorted-subset donors had higher generation probabilities. When several donors were compared, the shared fraction of clonotypes was approximately 5% for naive CD4, over 3% for naive CD8, 2.3% for memory CD4, and roughly 0.4% for memory CD8.

V trim: 4 bases; J trim: 0 bases; unmatched bases: 2. The CDR3 spans 14 residues, from the cysteine through the phenylalanine. CDR3 DNA is the only sequence kept; it has 42 bases, read in frame from the first base. CDR1 and CDR2 were assigned from the germline V gene as MNHNS and SASEGT. This sequence was found in a man between 18 and 29 years old in good health. Some clones in this sample may be carry-over from other donors' samples. Sequenced: memory CD4+ T cells from PBMCs. Reading the label with the study, this specimen's cell subset or site is: CD45RA-negative fraction. In this chain, TRBV6-1 is recombined with TRBJ2-7; 8 bases in the middle match TRBD2. The CDR3 in this case is CASSVGTSSYEQYF. The sequenced DNA: TGTGCCAGCAGTGTCGGGACTAGCTCCTACGAGCAGTACTTC.